The entry below gives a single TCR beta chain sequence along with its context. Antigen unknown. This sample is drawn from a study of T cell responses to AZD1222 COVID-19 vaccine. Study results and caveats: It was only after the peak T cell response that any repertoires were sampled. Spike was spanned by vaccine-associated CD4 TCRs, with dominance at 160-218 and 743-854. The donor group comprised mostly white British people and more females; the analysis possibly underestimated clonal diversity. Spike-specific TCR breadth and depth both grew after two AZD1222 doses.

Method: immunoSEQ multiplex PCR; TCRdb's copy keeps in-frame clones and lacks some. The sample lists 150,000 to 200,000 clones, 94% occurring once. The trim removed 3 bases at V and 6 bases at J, leaving 3 bases unmatched. Germline loops: CDR1 ENHRY, CDR2 SYGVKD. This CDR3 comprises 15 residues. The chain links TRBV10-3 to TRBJ2-3; 13 nucleotides agree with TRBD2. This clonotype was obtained from an adult in good health. The sample in question was peripheral blood, obtained on day 0 of AZD1222 vaccination. Here the CDR3 DNA reads TGTGCCATCAGTGAAACTAGCGGGAGGGGTGATACGCAGTATTTT. This encodes CAISETSGRGDTQYF.